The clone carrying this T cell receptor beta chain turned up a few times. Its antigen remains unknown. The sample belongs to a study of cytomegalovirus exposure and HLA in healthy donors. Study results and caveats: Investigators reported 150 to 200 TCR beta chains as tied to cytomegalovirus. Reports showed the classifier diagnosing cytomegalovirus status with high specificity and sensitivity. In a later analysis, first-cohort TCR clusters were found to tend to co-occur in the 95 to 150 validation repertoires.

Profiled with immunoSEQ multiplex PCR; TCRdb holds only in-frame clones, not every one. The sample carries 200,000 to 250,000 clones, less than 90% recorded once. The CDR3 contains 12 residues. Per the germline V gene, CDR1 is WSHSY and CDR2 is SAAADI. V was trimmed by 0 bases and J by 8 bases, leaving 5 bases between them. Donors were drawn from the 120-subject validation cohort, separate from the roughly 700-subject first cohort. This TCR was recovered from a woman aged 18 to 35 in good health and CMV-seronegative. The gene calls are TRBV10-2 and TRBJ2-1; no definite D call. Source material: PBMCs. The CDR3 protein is CASSESVDEQFF. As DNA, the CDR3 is TGCGCCAGCAGTGAGTCGGTCGATGAGCAGTTCTTC.